This entry lists 15 T cell receptor beta chains sequenced from one sample in a study of shared clonotypes between healthy human individuals. Sequencing was performed with immunoSEQ multiplex PCR; in TCRdb, only in-frame clones are kept and a portion is missing. Of more than 900,000 clones listed, about 84% were seen once; the top ten hold roughly 0.65%. The sequenced sample consisted of memory CD4+ T cells from PBMCs. The subset here: CD45RA-negative fraction. The receptor set was obtained from a man aged 18 to 30 in good health. Some clones in this sample may be carry-over from other donors' samples.

The chain has TRBV5-1 and TRBJ2-1; 7 bases match TRBD2. The CDR3 is 14 residues long. Germline CDR1 is SGHRS and CDR2 is YFSETQ. The V and J ends lost 7 bases and 5 bases, in that order; junction bases with no gene match: 9. DNA for the CDR3: TGCGCCAGCGGACCCGGGACTACCGACAATGAGCAGTTCTTC. Residues: CASGPGTTDNEQFF.

This sequence joins TRBV27 and TRBJ2-7; 8 bases align to TRBD1. This CDR3 is built from 14 residues. Germline lookup yields CDR1 MNHEY and CDR2 SMNVEV (reference sequence). V gave up 7 bases and J gave up 2 bases; unmatched junction bases: 7. The CDR3 DNA reads TGTGCCAGCATTTCCGGGACAGGAGCCTACGAGCAGTACTTC. Translating gives CASISGTGAYEQYF.

Comments on this clone: Additional DNA sequences in this sample encode the identical CDR3. The chain has TRBV5-1 and TRBJ2-5, with 9 positions matching TRBD2. CDR3 size: 14 residues. The ends lost 4 bases at V and 2 bases at J; junction bases unmatched: 3. Germline V CDR1 and CDR2: SGHRS, YFSETQ. Written as DNA, the CDR3 is TGCGCCAGCAGCCTAGCGGGGCCACAAGAGACCCAGTACTTC. Amino acids: CASSLAGPQETQYF.

This clone was counted only a few times. The chain carries TRBV28 and TRBJ1-5, with TRBD1 matching over 9 bases. Germline V gene lookup returns CDR1 MDHEN and CDR2 SYDVKM. Trimming took 6 bases from V and 2 from J; bases not matched to a gene: 5. The CDR3 runs 15 residues. In DNA form, the CDR3 reads TGTGCCAGCAGCCGGGGACAGGGACGCAATCAGCCCCAGCATTTT. Its translation: CASSRGQGRNQPQHF.

Turning to this clone: Additional DNA sequences in this sample encode the identical CDR3. The rearrangement joins TRBV5-4 to TRBJ2-3, with 10 bases matching TRBD2. V was pared by 0 bases and J by 0 bases, with 1 base of the junction left unmatched. The germline gives CDR1 SGHNT, CDR2 YYREEE (reference sequence). CDR3 length: 16 amino acids. The CDR3 spells CASSLEGLASTDTQYF. For the CDR3, the DNA is TGTGCCAGCAGCTTGGAGGGACTAGCGAGCACAGATACGCAGTATTTT. Drawing the rest from reference TRBV5-4 and TRBJ2-3, the complete variable domain is ETGVTQSPTHLIKTRGQQVTLRCSSQSGHNTVSWYQQALGQGPQFIFQYYREEENGRGNFPPRFSGLQFPNYSSELNVNALELDDSALYLCASSLEGLASTDTQYFGPGTRLTVL.

The chain recombines TRBV6-5 with TRBJ2-1; 8 bases agree with TRBD1. CDR1 and CDR2 from the germline V gene are MNHEY and SVGAGI. CDR3 length equals 15 residues. The trim removed 4 bases at V and 5 bases at J, leaving 7 bases unmatched. The CDR3 protein is CASSSGQGPHNEQFF. CDR3 nucleotides: TGTGCCAGCAGTTCCGGACAGGGCCCCCACAATGAGCAGTTCTTC.

The chain couples TRBV6-1 to TRBJ2-1, with D perhaps TRBD2 (6 bases). Germline V lookup: CDR1 MNHNS, CDR2 SASEGT. The CDR3 covers 16 residues. Trimming shortened V by 0 bases and J by 0 bases, and 9 bases separated the two germline ends. In DNA, the CDR3 is TGTGCCAGCAGTGAAGCGCTCGGGAGCTCCTACAATGAGCAGTTCTTC. Translation gives CASSEALGSSYNEQFF.

This clone was recorded many times. The chain joins TRBV7-3 to TRBJ2-2; D tentatively reads TRBD1 or TRBD2 (5 bases each). V was cut by 5 bases and J by 0 bases, with 13 bases left in between. Germline V lookup: CDR1 SGHTA, CDR2 FQGTGA. CDR3 length: 16 residues. Here the CDR3 DNA reads TGTGCCAGCAGCCCTACCGGGACGGCGAACACCGGGGAGCTGTTTTTT. It is translated as CASSPTGTANTGELFF.

A single count supports this clone. V gene TRBV2 combines with J gene TRBJ2-7, with D perhaps TRBD2 (5 bases). Trimming cost V 5 bases and J 4 bases, with 24 bases left between them. This CDR3 spans 17 amino acids. The germline gives CDR1 SNHLY, CDR2 FYNNEI. CDR3 nucleotide sequence: TGTGCCAGCAGTCAGTTACATGGACTCCCAATGGCGTACGAGCAGTACTTC. Its translation: CASSQLHGLPMAYEQYF.

Note on this clone: This may come from a read error, since a much larger clone is one base off. This chain links TRBV1 with TRBJ2-1; the table names TRBD2, a call not compared with the DNA. TRBV1 is listed as a pseudogene. This CDR3 spans 15 amino acids. The DNA of the CDR3 is TGCACCAGCAGCACTCCGACTAGCTCCTACAATGAGCAGCTCTTC. Protein: CTSSTPTSSYNEQLF.

This chain links TRBV5-1 with TRBJ1-3, with TRBD1 as a possible D gene (6 bases). This CDR3 has 14 residues. CDR1 is SGHRS, CDR2 YFSETQ, per germline. Trimming pared 7 bases from V and 2 bases from J, leaving 13 bases between. CDR3 residues: CASAPGGPGNTIYF. In DNA, the CDR3 is TGCGCCAGCGCCCCCGGGGGCCCTGGAAACACCATATATTTT.

Notes on this clone: Since a much larger clone is just one base distant, this may be a read error. V gene TRBV28 combines with J gene TRBJ2-7; the D is unclear. Trimming removed 7 bases from V and 0 bases from J, with 10 bases in between. The CDR3 extends over 13 amino acids. The germline gives CDR1 MDHEN, CDR2 SYDVKM. CDR3 coding DNA: TGTGCCAGCAACCCCGGGTCCTCCTACGAGCAGTACTTC. Translating it yields CASNPGSSYEQYF.

Ten or more counts support this clone. V gene TRBV28 combines with J gene TRBJ2-3; 9 nucleotides align to TRBD2. V shed 6 bases, J shed 8 bases, and the junction held 12 bases outside the gene matches. Germline assignment: CDR1 MDHEN and CDR2 SYDVKM. This CDR3 comprises 15 residues. The CDR3 loop is CASRPWLAGHGTQYF. CDR3 sequence (DNA): TGTGCCAGCAGACCGTGGCTAGCGGGACATGGTACGCAGTATTTT.

Only a few counts were recorded for this clone. The CDR3: CASSLGQVYYNEQFF. In DNA, the CDR3 is TGTGCCAGCAGTTTAGGGCAGGTTTACTACAATGAGCAGTTCTTC. The chain employs TRBV27 and TRBJ2-1; D gene ambiguous. V lost 2 bases and J lost 3, with 11 bases in between. CDR1 and CDR2 (germline): MNHEY, SMNVEV (reference sequence). The CDR3 runs to 15 residues.

Comment on this clone: This may stem from a read error, because a much larger clone lies one nucleotide away. Other DNA sequences within the sample encode an identical CDR3. The chain couples TRBV20-1 to TRBJ1-1; D is unresolved. Trimming cost V 3 bases and J 1 base, with 3 bases left between them. CDR3 size: 11 residues. Germline loops: CDR1 DFQATT, CDR2 SNEGSKA (reference sequence). The CDR3 region has the DNA TGCAGTGCTAGGGAGAACACTGAAGCTTTCTTT. Protein: CSARENTEAFF.